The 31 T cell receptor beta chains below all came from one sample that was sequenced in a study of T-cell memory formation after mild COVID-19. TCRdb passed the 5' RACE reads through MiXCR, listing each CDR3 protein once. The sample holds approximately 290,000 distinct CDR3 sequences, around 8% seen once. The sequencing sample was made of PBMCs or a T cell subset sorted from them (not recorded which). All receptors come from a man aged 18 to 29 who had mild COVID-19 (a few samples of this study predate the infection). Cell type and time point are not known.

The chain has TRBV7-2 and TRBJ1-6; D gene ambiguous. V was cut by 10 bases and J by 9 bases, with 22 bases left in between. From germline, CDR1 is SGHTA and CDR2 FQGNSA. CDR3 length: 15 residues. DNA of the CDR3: TGTGCCACCAAACCCTCTGCGGGCCTAGGTTCACCCCTCCACTTT. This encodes CATKPSAGLGSPLHF.

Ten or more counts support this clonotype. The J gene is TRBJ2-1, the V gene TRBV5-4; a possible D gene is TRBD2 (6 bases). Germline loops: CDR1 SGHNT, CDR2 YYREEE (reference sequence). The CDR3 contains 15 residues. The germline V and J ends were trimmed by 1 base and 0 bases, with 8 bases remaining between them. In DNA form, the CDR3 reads TGTGCCAGCAGCTTGTCGGGGGTCTCCTACAATGAGCAGTTCTTC. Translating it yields CASSLSGVSYNEQFF.

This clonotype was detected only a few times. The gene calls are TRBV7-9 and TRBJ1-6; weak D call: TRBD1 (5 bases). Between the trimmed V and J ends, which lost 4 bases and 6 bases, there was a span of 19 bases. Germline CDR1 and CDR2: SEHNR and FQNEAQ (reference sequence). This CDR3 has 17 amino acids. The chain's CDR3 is CASSSLKFQGINSPLHF. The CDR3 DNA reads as TGTGCCAGCAGCTCACTCAAATTCCAGGGTATTAATTCACCCCTCCACTTT.

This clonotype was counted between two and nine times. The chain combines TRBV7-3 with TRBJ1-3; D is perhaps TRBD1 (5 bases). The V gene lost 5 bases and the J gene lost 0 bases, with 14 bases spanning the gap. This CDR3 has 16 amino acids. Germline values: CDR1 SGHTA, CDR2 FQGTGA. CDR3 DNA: TGTGCCAGCAGCCCTGGAGGGGACCCCTCTGGAAACACCATATATTTT. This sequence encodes CASSPGGDPSGNTIYF. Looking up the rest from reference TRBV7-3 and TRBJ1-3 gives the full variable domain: GAGVSQTPSNKVTEKGKYVELRCDPISGHTALYWYRQSLGQGPEFLIYFQGTGAADDSGLPNDRFFAVRPEGSVSTLKIQRTERGDSAVYLCASSPGGDPSGNTIYFGEGSWLTVV.

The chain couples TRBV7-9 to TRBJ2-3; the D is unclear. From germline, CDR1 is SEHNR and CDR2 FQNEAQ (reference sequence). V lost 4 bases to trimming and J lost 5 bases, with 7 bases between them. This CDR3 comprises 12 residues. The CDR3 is CASSSSVDTQYF. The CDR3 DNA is TGTGCCAGCAGCTCCTCGGTAGATACGCAGTATTTT.

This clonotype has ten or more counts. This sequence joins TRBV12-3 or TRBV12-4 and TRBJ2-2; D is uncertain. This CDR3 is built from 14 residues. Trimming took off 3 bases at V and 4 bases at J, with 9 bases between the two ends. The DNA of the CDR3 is TGTGCCAGCAGTTTGCAGGATGTCACCGGGGAGCTGTTTTTT. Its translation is CASSLQDVTGELFF.

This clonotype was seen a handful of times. CDR3 residues: CASRDSRGDEQYF. CDR3 coding DNA: TGTGCCAGCAGAGACTCCAGGGGGGACGAGCAGTACTTC. The chain is built from TRBV12-3 or TRBV12-4 and TRBJ2-7; the D gene is possibly TRBD1 (7 bases). Trimming took off 6 bases at V and 5 bases at J, with 14 bases between the two ends. The CDR3 has 13 amino acids.

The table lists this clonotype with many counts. Here the CDR3 DNA reads TGTGCCAGCTCGCCTACCGGGAATCCCGAACACATTCAGTACTTC. The encoded protein is CASSPTGNPEHIQYF. The rearrangement joins TRBV27 to TRBJ2-4; TRBD2 is a possible D gene (5 bases). Trimming stripped 8 bases from V and 8 bases from J, with 22 bases between. CDR3 size: 15 residues. The germline V gene has CDR1 MNHEY and CDR2 SMNVEV (reference sequence).

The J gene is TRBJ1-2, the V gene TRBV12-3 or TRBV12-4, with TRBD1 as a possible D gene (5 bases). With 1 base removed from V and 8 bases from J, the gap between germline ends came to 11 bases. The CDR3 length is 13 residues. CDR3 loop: CASSLVTGEGYTF. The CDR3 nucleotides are TGTGCCAGCAGTTTAGTAACAGGAGAAGGCTACACCTTC.

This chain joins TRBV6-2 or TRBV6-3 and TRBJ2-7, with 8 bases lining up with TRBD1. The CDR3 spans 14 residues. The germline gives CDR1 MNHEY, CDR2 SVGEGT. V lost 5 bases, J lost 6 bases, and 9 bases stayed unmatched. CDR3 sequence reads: CASSERADRGEQYF. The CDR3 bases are TGTGCCAGCAGTGAACGCGCTGACAGGGGCGAGCAGTACTTC.

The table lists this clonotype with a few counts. CDR3 sequence reads: CASSLKQIIPDEKLFF. CDR3 coding DNA: TGTGCCAGCAGCTTAAAACAGATTATCCCAGATGAAAAACTGTTTTTT. The V call is TRBV7-9, the J call TRBJ1-4; D unresolved. Trimming removed 2 bases from V and 6 bases from J, with 16 bases in between. Germline V gives CDR1 SEHNR, CDR2 FQNEAQ (reference sequence). This CDR3 contains 16 residues. The whole variable domain, filled in from reference TRBV7-9 and TRBJ1-4, reads DTGVSQNPRHKITKRGQNVTFRCDPISEHNRLYWYRQTLGQGPEFLTYFQNEAQLEKSRLLSDRFSAERPKGSFSTLEIQRTEQGDSAMYLCASSLKQIIPDEKLFFGSGTQLSVL.

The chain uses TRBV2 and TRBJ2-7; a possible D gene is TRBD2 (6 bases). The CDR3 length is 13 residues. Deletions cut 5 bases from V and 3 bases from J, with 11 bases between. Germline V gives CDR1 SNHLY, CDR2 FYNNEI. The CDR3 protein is CASSPDYHYEQYV. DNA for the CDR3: TGTGCCAGCAGTCCGGACTACCACTACGAGCAGTACGTC.

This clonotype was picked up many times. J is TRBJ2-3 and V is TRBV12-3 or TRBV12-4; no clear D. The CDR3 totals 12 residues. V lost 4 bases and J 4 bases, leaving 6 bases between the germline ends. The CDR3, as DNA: TGTGCCAGCAGTTCTCATTCAGATACGCAGTATTTT. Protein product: CASSSHSDTQYF.

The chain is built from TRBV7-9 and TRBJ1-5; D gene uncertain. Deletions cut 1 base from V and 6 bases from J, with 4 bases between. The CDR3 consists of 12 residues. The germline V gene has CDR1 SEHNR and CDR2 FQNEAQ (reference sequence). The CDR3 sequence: CASSLDGQPQHF. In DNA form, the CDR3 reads TGTGCCAGCAGCTTAGACGGTCAGCCCCAGCATTTT.

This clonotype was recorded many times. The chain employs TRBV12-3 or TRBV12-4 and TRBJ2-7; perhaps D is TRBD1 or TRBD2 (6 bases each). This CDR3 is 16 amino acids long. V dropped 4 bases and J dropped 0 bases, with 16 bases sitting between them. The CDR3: CASSSWDGGRSYEQYF. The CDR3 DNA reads TGTGCCAGCAGTTCATGGGACGGGGGCCGCTCCTACGAGCAGTACTTC.

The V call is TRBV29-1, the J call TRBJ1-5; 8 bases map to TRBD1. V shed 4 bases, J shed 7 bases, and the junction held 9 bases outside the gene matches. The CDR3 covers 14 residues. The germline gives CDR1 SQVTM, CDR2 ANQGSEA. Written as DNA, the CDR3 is TGCAGCGTTGGAGAGACAGGGGTTGGGCAGCCCCAGCATTTT. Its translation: CSVGETGVGQPQHF.

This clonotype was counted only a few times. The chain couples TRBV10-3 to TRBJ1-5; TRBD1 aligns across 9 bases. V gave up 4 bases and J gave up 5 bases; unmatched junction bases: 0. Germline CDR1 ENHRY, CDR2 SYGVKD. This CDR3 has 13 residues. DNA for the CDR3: TGTGCCATCAGTGGGACAGGGGATCAGCCCCAGCATTTT. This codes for CAISGTGDQPQHF.

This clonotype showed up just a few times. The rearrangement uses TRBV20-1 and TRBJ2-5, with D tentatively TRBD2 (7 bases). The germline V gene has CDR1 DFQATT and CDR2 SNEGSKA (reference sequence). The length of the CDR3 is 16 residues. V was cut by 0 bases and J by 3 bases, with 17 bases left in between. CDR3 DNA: TGCAGTGCTAGAGATCTAAGGGGGGGGGCTGAAGAGACCCAGTACTTC. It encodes CSARDLRGGAEETQYF.

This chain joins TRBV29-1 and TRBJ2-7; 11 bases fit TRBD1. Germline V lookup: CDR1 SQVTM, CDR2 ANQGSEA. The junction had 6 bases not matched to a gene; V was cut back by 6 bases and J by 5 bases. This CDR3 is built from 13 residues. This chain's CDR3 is CSVDRGRANEQYF. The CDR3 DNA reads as TGCAGCGTGGACAGGGGGCGCGCGAACGAGCAGTACTTC.

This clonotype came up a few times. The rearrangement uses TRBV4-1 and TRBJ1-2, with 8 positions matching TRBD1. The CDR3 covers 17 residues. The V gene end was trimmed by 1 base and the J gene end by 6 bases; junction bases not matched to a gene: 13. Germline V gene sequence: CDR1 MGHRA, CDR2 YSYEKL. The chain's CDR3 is CASSQVDRRGRIHGYTF. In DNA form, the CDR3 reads TGCGCCAGCAGCCAAGTGGACCGCAGGGGGCGCATACATGGCTACACCTTC.

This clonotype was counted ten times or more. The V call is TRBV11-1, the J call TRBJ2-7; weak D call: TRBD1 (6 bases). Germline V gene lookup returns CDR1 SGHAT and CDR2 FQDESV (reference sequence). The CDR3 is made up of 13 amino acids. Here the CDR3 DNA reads TGTTCTTCTGGAAGGGACACCTCCTACGAGCAGTACTTC. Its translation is CSSGRDTSYEQYF.

In DNA, the CDR3 is TGTGCCAGCTCCGGGGCAGGGCACGGCTACACCTTC. Its protein is CASSGAGHGYTF. The chain is built from TRBV18 and TRBJ1-2, with D tentatively TRBD1 (5 bases). The germline CDR1 and CDR2 sequences are KGHSH and LQKENI. V was trimmed by 6 bases and J by 8 bases, leaving 13 bases between them. This CDR3 spans 12 amino acids.

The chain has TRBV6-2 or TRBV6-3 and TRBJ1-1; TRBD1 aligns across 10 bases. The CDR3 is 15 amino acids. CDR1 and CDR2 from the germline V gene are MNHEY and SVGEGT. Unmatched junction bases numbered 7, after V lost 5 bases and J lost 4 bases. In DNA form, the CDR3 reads TGTGCCAGCAGTGTTCGGACAGGGGGGACCACTGAAGCTTTCTTT. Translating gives CASSVRTGGTTEAFF.

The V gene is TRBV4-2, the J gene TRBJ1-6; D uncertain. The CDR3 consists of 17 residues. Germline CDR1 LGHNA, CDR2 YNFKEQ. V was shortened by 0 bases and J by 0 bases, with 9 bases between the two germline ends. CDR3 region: CASSQDPESSYNSPLHF. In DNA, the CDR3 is TGTGCCAGCAGCCAAGATCCTGAAAGCTCCTATAATTCACCCCTCCACTTT.

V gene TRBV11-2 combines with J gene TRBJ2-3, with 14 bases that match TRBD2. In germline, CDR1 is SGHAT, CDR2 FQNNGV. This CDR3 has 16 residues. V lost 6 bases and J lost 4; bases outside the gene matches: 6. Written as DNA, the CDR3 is TGTGCCAGCAGTTCCGGGACTAGCGGGAGTGCAGATACGCAGTATTTT. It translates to CASSSGTSGSADTQYF.

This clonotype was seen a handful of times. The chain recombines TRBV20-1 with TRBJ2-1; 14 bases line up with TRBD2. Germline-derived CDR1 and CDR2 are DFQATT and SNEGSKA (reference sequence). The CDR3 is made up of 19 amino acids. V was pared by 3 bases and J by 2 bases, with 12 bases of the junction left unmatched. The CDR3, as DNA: TGCAGTGCTAGCTCCCCGGGACTAGCGGGGGCCCGCCCCTACAATGAGCAGTTCTTC. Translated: CSASSPGLAGARPYNEQFF.

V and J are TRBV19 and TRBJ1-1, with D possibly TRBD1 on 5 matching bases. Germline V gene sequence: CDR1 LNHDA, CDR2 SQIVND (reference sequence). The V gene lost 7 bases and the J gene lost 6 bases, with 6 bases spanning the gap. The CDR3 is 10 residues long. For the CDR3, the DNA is TGTGCCAGTAAGGGGCCTGAAGCTTTCTTT. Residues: CASKGPEAFF.

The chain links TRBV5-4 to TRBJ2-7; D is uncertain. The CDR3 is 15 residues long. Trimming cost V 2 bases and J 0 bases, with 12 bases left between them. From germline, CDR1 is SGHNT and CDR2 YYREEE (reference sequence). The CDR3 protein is CASSFQVAGSYEQYF. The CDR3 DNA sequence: TGTGCCAGCAGCTTCCAAGTAGCCGGCTCCTACGAGCAGTACTTC.

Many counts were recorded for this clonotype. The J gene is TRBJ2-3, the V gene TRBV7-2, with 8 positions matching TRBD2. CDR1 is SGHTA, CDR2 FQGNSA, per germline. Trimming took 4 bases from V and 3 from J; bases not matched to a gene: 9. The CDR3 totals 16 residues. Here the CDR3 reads CASSYTGGGLTDTQYF. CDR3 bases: TGTGCCAGCAGCTACACCGGGGGGGGCCTAACAGATACGCAGTATTTT.

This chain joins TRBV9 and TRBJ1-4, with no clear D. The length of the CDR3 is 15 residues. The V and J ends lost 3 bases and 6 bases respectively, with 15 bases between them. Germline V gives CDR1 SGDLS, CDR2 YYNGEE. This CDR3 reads CASSARHTLDEKLFF. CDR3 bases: TGTGCCAGCAGCGCCCGCCATACGTTGGATGAAAAACTGTTTTTT.

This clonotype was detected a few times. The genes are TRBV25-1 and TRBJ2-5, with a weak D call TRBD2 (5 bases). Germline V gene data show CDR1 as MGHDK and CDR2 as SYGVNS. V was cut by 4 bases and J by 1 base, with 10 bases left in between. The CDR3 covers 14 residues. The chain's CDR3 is CASSARAAQETQYF. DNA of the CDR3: TGTGCCAGCAGTGCGCGGGCCGCCCAAGAGACCCAGTACTTC.